What follows are 20 T cell receptor beta chains derived from one specimen sequenced in a study of blood T cells in healthy people across ages. Primers used in a second PCR of about 6 to 12 cycles were a sample-barcoded 5' primer and a J-beta primer mix. TCRdb reanalysed the 5' RACE reads using MiXCR and keeps one entry per CDR3 protein. The sample lists 780,000 or so distinct CDR3 sequences, approximately 25% seen once, with 3.7% in the top ten. This sample also belongs to another study, concerning T cells of mothers and their children.

The specimen sequenced was blood. These TCRs come from a boy aged 5-17 years in good health.

This clonotype was picked up a small number of times. The chain is built from TRBV4-2 and TRBJ2-1; no clear D. Trimming cost V 5 bases and J 0 bases, with 14 bases left between them. The germline V gene has CDR1 LGHNA and CDR2 YNFKEQ. The CDR3 spans 16 residues. CDR3 residues: CASSGVGGSSYNEQFF. The DNA of the CDR3 is TGTGCCAGCAGCGGGGTCGGCGGAAGCTCCTACAATGAGCAGTTCTTC.

CDR3 in amino acids: CASSLSAGELAGGAETQYF. The CDR3 region has the DNA TGTGCCAGCAGCTTATCGGCGGGGGAGCTAGCGGGAGGCGCGGAGACCCAGTACTTC. The V gene is TRBV7-6, the J gene TRBJ2-1; TRBD2 matches at 11 bases. The closer fit of TRBJ2-5 to the DNA end suggests the J call may be wrong. The length of the CDR3 is 19 residues. CDR1 and CDR2 (germline): SGHVS, FNYEAQ.

V is TRBV5-1 and J is TRBJ2-7, with TRBD1 matching over 7 bases. The J segment lost 3 bases and the V segment lost 3 bases, leaving 6 bases of the junction unmatched. Germline V CDR1 and CDR2: SGHRS, YFSETQ. The CDR3 consists of 14 residues. The CDR3 sequence: CASSSPGQYYEQYF. The CDR3 nucleotides read TGCGCCAGCAGCTCACCGGGACAGTACTACGAGCAGTACTTC.

The V call is TRBV12-3 or TRBV12-4, the J call TRBJ2-6; D unclear. The germline V and J ends were trimmed by 5 bases and 0 bases, with 8 bases remaining between them. The CDR3 totals 15 residues. CDR3 amino acids: CASSPRSSGANVLTF. CDR3 sequence (DNA): TGTGCCAGCAGTCCCCGAAGCTCTGGGGCCAACGTCCTGACTTTC.

The table lists this clonotype with a few counts. The rearrangement joins TRBV4-2 to TRBJ2-6, with 12 nucleotides matching TRBD1. After removal of 4 bases from V and 4 bases from J, the junction contained 8 bases not matched to a gene. Germline CDR1 LGHNA, CDR2 YNFKEQ. This CDR3 spans 18 amino acids. CDR3 nucleotides: TGTGCCAGCAGCCTCTCCGGGACAGGGGGCCACGGGGCCAACGTCCTGACTTTC. This translates into CASSLSGTGGHGANVLTF.

In its sample, this clonotype was seen many times. The chain couples TRBV11-2 to TRBJ2-5; possible D gene TRBD2, 7 bases. V lost 5 bases, J lost 2 bases, and 12 bases lay in between. Germline-derived CDR1 and CDR2 are SGHAT and FQNNGV. The length of the CDR3 is 14 residues. CDR3 DNA: TGTGCCAGCAGCCCGGGGGGCTCTCAAGAGACCCAGTACTTC. It translates to CASSPGGSQETQYF.

The chain recombines TRBV2 with TRBJ2-2; unclear D gene. CDR3 length equals 14 residues. Trimming cost V 3 bases and J 2 bases, with 7 bases left between them. Germline V gene sequence: CDR1 SNHLY, CDR2 FYNNEI. Here the CDR3 DNA reads TGTGCCAGCAGTGATTCAGCTAACACCGGGGAGCTGTTTTTT. Protein product: CASSDSANTGELFF.

This chain uses TRBV20-1 with TRBJ2-1, with 7 bases matching TRBD2. This CDR3 is 16 amino acids long. J was trimmed by 4 bases and V by 5 bases; bases with no gene match: 14. Germline V CDR1 and CDR2: DFQATT, SNEGSKA (reference sequence). CDR3 in amino acids: CSASQSGTPIYNEQFF. In DNA form, the CDR3 reads TGCAGTGCTTCCCAGAGCGGGACCCCAATATACAATGAGCAGTTCTTC.

The V call is TRBV20-1, the J call TRBJ2-5; D gene unclear. Germline CDR1 and CDR2: DFQATT and SNEGSKA (reference sequence). Trimming shortened V by 5 bases and J by 3 bases, and 7 bases separated the two germline ends. The length of the CDR3 is 11 residues. The CDR3 DNA is TGCAGTGCTGACGCTGAAGAGACCCAGTACTTC. This codes for CSADAEETQYF.

This clonotype was picked up a small number of times. This chain uses TRBV9 with TRBJ2-3, with D unclear. Germline V gives CDR1 SGDLS, CDR2 YYNGEE. The CDR3 totals 14 residues. V lost 4 bases to trimming and J lost 4 bases, with 13 bases between them. Here the CDR3 DNA reads TGTGCCAGCAGCCCGCGAAGGGTGCCAGATACGCAGTATTTT. Encoded protein: CASSPRRVPDTQYF.

This clonotype has more than one count but fewer than ten. The CDR3: CASSYTGQGVLGYTF. The CDR3, as DNA: TGTGCCAGCAGTTACACGGGACAGGGGGTCCTCGGCTACACCTTC. This chain joins TRBV12-3 or TRBV12-4 and TRBJ1-2, with 11 bases identical to TRBD1. Trimming removed 4 bases from V and 8 bases from J; junction bases left unmatched: 9. There are 15 residues in the CDR3.

This clonotype was counted a single time. This is likely a read error, given that the CDR3 carries no conserved phenylalanine or tryptophan at its end. The chain joins TRBV5-1 to TRBJ2-7; a weak D match, TRBD2 (5 bases). V lost 0 bases to trimming and J lost 6 bases, with 16 bases between them. The CDR3 is 15 residues long. The germline V gene encodes CDR1 SGHRS and CDR2 YFSETQ. The CDR3 nucleotides read TGCGCCAGCAGCTTGGTGTTTTTGGGAGCCGGCGAGCAGTACCTC. Translated, it gives CASSLVFLGAGEQYL.

This clonotype was detected only once. V is TRBV28 and J is TRBJ2-2; no clear D. The CDR3 runs 13 residues. The V gene's germline CDR1 is MDHEN and CDR2 SYDVKM. V was cut by 6 bases and J by 3 bases, with 8 bases left in between. The CDR3 DNA follows: TGTGCCAGCAGCTTGCTATACACCGGGGAGCTGTTTTTT. This gives the protein CASSLLYTGELFF.

The V and J genes are TRBV7-9 and TRBJ2-7; D unclear. The CDR3 consists of 15 residues. Germline V gene data show CDR1 as SEHNR and CDR2 as FQNEAQ (reference sequence). Deletions cut 4 bases from V and 0 bases from J, with 13 bases between. The CDR3 bases are TGTGCCAGCAGCTCCACGACATATAGCTCCTACGAGCAGTACTTC. Translating gives CASSSTTYSSYEQYF.

This clonotype was picked up one time. The J gene is TRBJ2-7, the V gene TRBV4-2, with D perhaps being TRBD1 or TRBD2 (5 bases each). The CDR3 covers 15 residues. Germline V gives CDR1 LGHNA, CDR2 YNFKEQ. Trimming left V 0 bases short and J 2 bases short, with 11 bases between. CDR3 loop: CASSQDPGRPYEQYF. Written as DNA, the CDR3 is TGTGCCAGCAGCCAAGATCCGGGACGTCCCTACGAGCAGTACTTC.

This clonotype turned up a few times. The chain combines TRBV4-3 with TRBJ2-6; D is possibly TRBD1 or TRBD2 (5 bases each). V gave up 0 bases and J gave up 0 bases, with 27 bases separating them. This CDR3 is built from 23 residues. In germline, CDR1 is LGHNA, CDR2 YSLEER. The CDR3 loop reads CASSQDWTKELPRDGSGANVLTF. The CDR3 nucleotides are TGCGCCAGCAGCCAAGACTGGACAAAGGAGCTGCCGAGGGACGGCTCTGGGGCCAACGTCCTGACTTTC.

V and J are TRBV6-2 or TRBV6-3 and TRBJ1-5; D not resolved. Looked up from germline, CDR1 is MNHEY and CDR2 is SVGEGT. With 7 bases removed from V and 2 bases from J, the gap between germline ends came to 12 bases. The CDR3 sequence is 14 residues long. CDR3 bases: TGTGCCAGCAAAAGTGGTGTTGGCAATCAGCCCCAGCATTTT. This gives the protein CASKSGVGNQPQHF.

This clonotype was picked up a small number of times. The chain has TRBV7-9 and TRBJ1-1, with D perhaps TRBD1 (5 bases). The CDR3 totals 14 residues. Per the germline V gene, CDR1 is SEHNR and CDR2 is FQNEAQ (reference sequence). Trimming removed 4 bases at V and 6 bases at J, with 15 bases between. CDR3 coding DNA: TGTGCCAGCAGCTCCTCGACGGGGCCCCCTGAAGCTTTCTTT. Protein: CASSSSTGPPEAFF.

The J gene is TRBJ1-2, the V gene TRBV6-1; D might be TRBD1 (5 bases). V lost 6 bases, J lost 2 bases, and 19 bases lay in between. From germline, CDR1 is MNHNS and CDR2 SASEGT. The CDR3 is 16 residues long. This CDR3 is CASSSRTGRQNYGYTF. The DNA of the CDR3 is TGTGCCAGCAGCTCCCGAACGGGACGACAGAACTATGGCTACACCTTC.

The V call is TRBV29-1, the J call TRBJ2-4; D may correspond to TRBD1 or TRBD2 (5 bases each). Per the germline V gene, CDR1 is SQVTM and CDR2 is ANQGSEA. CDR3 length equals 15 residues. The V gene lost 6 bases and the J gene lost 7 bases, with 22 bases spanning the gap. The CDR3 nucleotides read TGCAGCGTAGAACTAGTGTCAGGTCCAGGGAACATTCAGTACTTC. Encoded protein: CSVELVSGPGNIQYF. The whole variable domain, remainder taken from reference TRBV29-1 and TRBJ2-4, is SAVISQKPSRDICQRGTSLTIQCQVDSQVTMMFWYRQQPGQSLTLIATANQGSEATYESGFVIDKFPISRPNLTFSTLTVSNMSPEDSSIYLCSVELVSGPGNIQYFGAGTRLSVL.